The 16 T cell receptor beta chains listed next were all sequenced from one sample in a study of response to subunit inactivated influenza vaccine. TCRdb re-called the RT-PCR reads with MiXCR, one entry per CDR3 protein. Of 500,000 to 600,000 distinct CDR3 sequences listed, 12% to 15% were seen once; the top ten hold over 8.5%. This material consisted of PBMCs from blood, taken 12 days after vaccination. These receptors all stem from a man aged 50-59 years who received an inactivated influenza vaccine.

This clonotype turned up a few times. V usage is TRBV5-1 and J usage is TRBJ2-7; 9 bases map to TRBD1. CDR3 length: 14 amino acids. Trimming cost V 4 bases and J 2 bases; bases outside gene matches: 4. Per germline, CDR1 SGHRS and CDR2 YFSETQ. The CDR3 bases are TGCGCCAGCAGCCACAGGGGGCACGCCTACGAGCAGTACTTC. This encodes CASSHRGHAYEQYF. Together with reference TRBV5-1 and TRBJ2-7, the CDR3 gives the full variable domain: KAGVTQTPRYLIKTRGQQVTLSCSPISGHRSVSWYQQTPGQGLQFLFEYFSETQRNKGNFPGRFSGRQFSNSRSEMNVSTLELGDSALYLCASSHRGHAYEQYFGPGTRLTVT.

The V gene is TRBV6-1, the J gene TRBJ2-5; 12 bases match TRBD1. In germline, CDR1 is MNHNS, CDR2 SASEGT. Trimming at V came to 3 bases and at J to 5 bases, leaving 4 bases not matched to a gene. This CDR3 has 15 amino acids. The DNA for the CDR3 is TGTGCCAGCAGTGAGGGGACAGGGGGCGTGGAGACCCAGTACTTC. Encoded protein: CASSEGTGGVETQYF.

In this sample, this clonotype turned up many times. The rearrangement joins TRBV12-3 or TRBV12-4 to TRBJ2-5; weak D call: TRBD2 (7 bases). The CDR3 is made up of 13 amino acids. The V gene lost 7 bases and the J gene lost 9 bases, with 18 bases spanning the gap. CDR3 nucleotide sequence: TGTGCCAGCACCCCGGGGGGCCCAGGCCCCCAGTACTTC. Residues: CASTPGGPGPQYF.

This clonotype was found a few times. This sequence joins TRBV7-9 and TRBJ1-2, with TRBD1 matching over 7 bases. CDR1 and CDR2 from the germline V gene are SEHNR and FQNEAQ (reference sequence). J lost 6 bases, V lost 2 bases, and 9 bases had no gene match. CDR3 size: 15 residues. CDR3 loop: CASSLPILTGNGYTF. DNA of the CDR3: TGTGCCAGCAGCTTACCCATCTTGACAGGGAATGGCTACACCTTC.

The chain links TRBV27 to TRBJ2-1; D might be TRBD1 or TRBD2, each matching 5 bases. V gave up 6 bases and J gave up 7 bases, with 16 bases separating them. This CDR3 has 14 amino acids. Looked up from germline, CDR1 is MNHEY and CDR2 is SMNVEV (reference sequence). The CDR3 protein is CASREGTLQNEQFF. CDR3 nucleotide sequence: TGTGCCAGCAGGGAAGGGACCCTACAAAATGAGCAGTTCTTC.

V gene TRBV23-1 combines with J gene TRBJ2-3; D might be TRBD1 or TRBD2, each matching 5 bases. TRBV23-1 is labeled an ORF, and its function is uncertain. Trimming stripped 5 bases from V and 1 base from J, with 19 bases between. This CDR3 is 17 amino acids long. The CDR3, as DNA: TGCGCCAGCAGTTGGCCTTCCGGGGCCGAGGGCACAGATACGCAGTATTTT. Encoded protein: CASSWPSGAEGTDTQYF.

The rearrangement links TRBV20-1 to TRBJ2-3; D is uncertain. This CDR3 is built from 15 residues. CDR1 is DFQATT, CDR2 SNEGSKA, per germline (reference sequence). The V and J ends lost 3 bases and 1 base respectively, with 14 bases between them. Here the CDR3 reads CSARAHWLGTDTQYF. The DNA for the CDR3 is TGCAGTGCTAGGGCCCACTGGCTGGGCACAGATACGCAGTATTTT.

The DNA of the CDR3 is TGCGCCAGCAAACGGGACAGAGAGACCCAGTACTTC. Protein: CASKRDRETQYF. The gene calls are TRBV5-1 and TRBJ2-5; 7 bases are shared with TRBD1. CDR3 length: 12 amino acids. Germline CDR1 SGHRS, CDR2 YFSETQ. Trimming removed 6 bases from V and 4 bases from J; junction bases left unmatched: 3. Complete variable domain (other parts from reference TRBV5-1 and TRBJ2-5): KAGVTQTPRYLIKTRGQQVTLSCSPISGHRSVSWYQQTPGQGLQFLFEYFSETQRNKGNFPGRFSGRQFSNSRSEMNVSTLELGDSALYLCASKRDRETQYFGPGTRLLVL.

This clonotype was counted between two and nine times. The chain combines TRBV12-3 or TRBV12-4 with TRBJ2-5; 11 bases align to TRBD2. V lost 7 bases, J lost 5 bases, and 6 bases stayed unmatched. This CDR3 comprises 14 residues. CDR3 in amino acids: CASTLAGGGETQYF. CDR3 DNA: TGTGCCAGCACCTTAGCGGGAGGGGGTGAGACCCAGTACTTC.

This clonotype has a handful of counts. This sequence joins TRBV7-2 and TRBJ1-3; D gene uncertain. CDR3 size: 15 residues. Germline CDR1 and CDR2: SGHTA and FQGNSA. Trimming left V 5 bases short and J 0 bases short, with 11 bases between. The CDR3 is CASSPVGVSGNTIYF. The DNA of the CDR3 is TGTGCCAGCAGCCCGGTCGGGGTCTCTGGAAACACCATATATTTT.

This clonotype has only a few counts. This chain joins TRBV12-3 or TRBV12-4 and TRBJ1-5; D possibly corresponds to TRBD1 (5 bases). The CDR3 is 14 amino acids. Trimming shortened V by 3 bases and J by 6 bases, and 12 bases separated the two germline ends. The CDR3 DNA follows: TGTGCCAGCAGTTTCTCGAGGGGCGGTCAGCCCCAGCATTTT. This sequence encodes CASSFSRGGQPQHF.

This clonotype has only a few counts. The gene calls are TRBV7-9 and TRBJ2-7, with TRBD1 identical over 9 bases. The germline gives CDR1 SEHNR, CDR2 FQNEAQ (reference sequence). V shed 4 bases and J 3 bases; nucleotides not matched to a gene: 4. This CDR3 region has 14 residues. The CDR3 bases are TGTGCCAGCAGCTGGACAGGGGCGAGCTACGAGCAGTACTTC. This codes for CASSWTGASYEQYF.

This clonotype was recorded at least ten times. V gene TRBV5-1 combines with J gene TRBJ2-1, with unresolved D. Germline V gives CDR1 SGHRS, CDR2 YFSETQ. Deletions cut 4 bases from V and 5 bases from J, with 4 bases between. There are 11 residues in the CDR3. Written as DNA, the CDR3 is TGCGCCAGCAGCGGTGACAATGAGCAGTTCTTC. Amino acids: CASSGDNEQFF.

The V and J genes are TRBV9 and TRBJ1-1, with 7 positions matching TRBD1. Germline trimming cut 0 bases from V and 0 bases from J; bases unmatched to any gene: 5. Germline V gives CDR1 SGDLS, CDR2 YYNGEE. CDR3 length: 16 amino acids. The CDR3 region has the DNA TGTGCCAGCAGCGTAGCCCCAGGGGGAGTGAACACTGAAGCTTTCTTT. It translates to CASSVAPGGVNTEAFF.

The rearrangement links TRBV28 to TRBJ2-1; no clear D gene. V was cut by 8 bases and J by 4 bases, with 18 bases left in between. The germline V gene encodes CDR1 MDHEN and CDR2 SYDVKM. The CDR3 has 15 residues. CDR3 residues: CASSDGIELYNEQFF. The CDR3 DNA sequence: TGTGCCAGCTCGGACGGAATTGAGCTTTACAATGAGCAGTTCTTC.

This clonotype has a handful of counts. The chain has TRBV12-3 or TRBV12-4 and TRBJ2-7; 8 bases line up with TRBD2. This CDR3 is 15 amino acids long. Trimming took 1 base from V and 3 from J; bases not matched to a gene: 5. The CDR3 nucleotides read TGTGCCAGCAGTTTAGTCGGGGGACTAGTCTACGAGCAGTACTTC. Protein sequence: CASSLVGGLVYEQYF.